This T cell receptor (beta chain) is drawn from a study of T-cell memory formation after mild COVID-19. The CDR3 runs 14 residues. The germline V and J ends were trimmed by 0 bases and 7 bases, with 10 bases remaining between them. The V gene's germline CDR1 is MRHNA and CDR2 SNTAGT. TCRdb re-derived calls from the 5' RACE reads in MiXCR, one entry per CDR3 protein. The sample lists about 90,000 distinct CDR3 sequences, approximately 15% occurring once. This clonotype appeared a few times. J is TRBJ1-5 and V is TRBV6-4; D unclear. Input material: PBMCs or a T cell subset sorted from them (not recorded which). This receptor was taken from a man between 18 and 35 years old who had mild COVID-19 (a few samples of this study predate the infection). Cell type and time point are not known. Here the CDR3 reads CASSDSKGGQPQHF. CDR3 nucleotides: TGTGCCAGCAGTGACTCAAAAGGAGGCCAGCCCCAGCATTTT.